The clone carrying this T cell receptor (beta chain) was counted many times. Its antigen remains unknown. This sample was included in a study of molecular identifiers for immune sequencing clone quantification. V was shortened by 3 bases and J by 0 bases, with 9 bases between the two germline ends. Germline CDR1 reads SQVTM; CDR2 reads ANQGSEA. The CDR3 loop spans 13 amino acids. Both previously described methods and listed TCR primers were employed to make bulk TCR libraries. TCRdb ran MiXCR on the PCR reads and lists one entry per CDR3 protein. Of 90,000 or so distinct CDR3 sequences in the sample, roughly 23% were seen once. The study, taken as a whole, reports: In CMV-specific effectors, clones above 20 copies held over 98% of molecules; naive, under 1%.

The sample was naive CD8+ T cells from blood, with Jurkat cell RNA spiked in. As for subset: FACS-sorted CD8+CD4-CCR7+CD45RA+ naive T cells. This TCR was sampled from a human donor in good health. Some libraries in this study had Jurkat cell RNA spiked in. The V and J genes are TRBV29-1 and TRBJ2-7; the D gene could be TRBD1 or TRBD2 (5 bases each). The CDR3 loop is CSVDEGHSYEQYF. CDR3 in DNA: TGCAGCGTTGATGAGGGGCACTCCTACGAGCAGTACTTC.